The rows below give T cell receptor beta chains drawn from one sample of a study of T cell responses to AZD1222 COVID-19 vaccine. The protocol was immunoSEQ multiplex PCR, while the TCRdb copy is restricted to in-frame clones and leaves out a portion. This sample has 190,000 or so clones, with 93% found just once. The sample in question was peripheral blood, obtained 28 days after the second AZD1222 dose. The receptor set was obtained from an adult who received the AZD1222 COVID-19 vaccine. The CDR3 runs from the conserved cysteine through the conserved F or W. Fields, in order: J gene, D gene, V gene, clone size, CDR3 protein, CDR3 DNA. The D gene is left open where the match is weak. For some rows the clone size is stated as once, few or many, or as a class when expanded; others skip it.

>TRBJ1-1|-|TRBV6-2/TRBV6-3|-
CASSLTGNTEAFF
TGTGCCAGCAGTTTGACCGGGAACACTGAAGCTTTCTTT
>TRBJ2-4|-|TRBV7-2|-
CASSLVPGNIQYF
TGTGCCAGCAGCTTAGTTCCGGGCAACATTCAGTACTTC
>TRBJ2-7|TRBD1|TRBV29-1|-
CSGGGTGTYEQYF
TGCAGCGGCGGAGGGACAGGGACCTACGAGCAGTACTTC
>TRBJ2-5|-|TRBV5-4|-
CASSFRRGPRETQYF
TGTGCCAGCAGCTTCAGACGGGGGCCTCGGGAGACCCAGTACTTC
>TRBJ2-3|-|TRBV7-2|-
CASSSGTRGADTQYF
TGTGCCAGCAGCTCCGGGACCCGAGGCGCAGATACGCAGTATTTT
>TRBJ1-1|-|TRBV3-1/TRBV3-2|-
CASSQGSGDFEAFF
TGTGCCAGCAGCCAAGGTTCAGGGGATTTTGAAGCTTTCTTT
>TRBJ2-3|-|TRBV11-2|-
CASSPLAVSTDTQYF
TGTGCCAGCAGCCCCTTAGCGGTGAGCACAGATACGCAGTATTTT
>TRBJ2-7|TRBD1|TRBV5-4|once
CASSLRDSSYEQYF
TGTGCCAGCAGCTTACGGGACAGCTCCTACGAGCAGTACTTC
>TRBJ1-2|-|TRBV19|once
CASRLYGTATANYGYTF
TGTGCCAGTAGGCTATACGGGACGGCGACAGCTAACTATGGCTACACCTTC
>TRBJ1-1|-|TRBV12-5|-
CASGQNTEAFF
TGTGCTAGTGGTCAAAACACTGAAGCTTTCTTT
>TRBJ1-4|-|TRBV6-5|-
CASRLNQGNEKLFF
TGTGCCAGCAGACTAAATCAGGGGAATGAAAAACTGTTTTTT
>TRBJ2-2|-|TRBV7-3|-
CASSTRQGMTGELFF
TGTGCCAGCAGCACCCGGCAGGGGATGACCGGGGAGCTGTTTTTT
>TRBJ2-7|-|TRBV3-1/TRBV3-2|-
CASSQDYNYEQYF
TGTGCCAGCAGCCAAGATTACAACTACGAGCAGTACTTC
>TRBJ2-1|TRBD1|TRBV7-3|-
CASSSSGTDRDEQFF
TGTGCCAGCAGCTCCTCCGGGACAGACCGGGATGAGCAGTTCTTC
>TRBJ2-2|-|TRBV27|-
CASRQVGTGELFF
TGTGCCAGCAGACAGGTGGGCACCGGGGAGCTGTTTTTT
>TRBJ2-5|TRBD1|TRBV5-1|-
CASSLTGDTQETQYF
TGCGCCAGCAGCTTGACAGGGGATACGCAAGAGACCCAGTACTTC
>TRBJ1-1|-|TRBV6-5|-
CASSYATGTNTEAFF
TGTGCCAGCAGTTACGCAACAGGTACTAACACTGAAGCTTTCTTT
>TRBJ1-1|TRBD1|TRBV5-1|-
CASSRDRDRGGDSTEAFF
TGCGCCAGCAGCAGGGACCGGGACAGGGGGGGCGATAGCACTGAAGCTTTCTTT
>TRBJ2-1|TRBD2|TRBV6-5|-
CASSYAREGEQFF
TGTGCCAGCAGTTACGCCAGGGAGGGGGAGCAGTTCTTC
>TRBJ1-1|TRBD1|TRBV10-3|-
CANRQGGGEAFF
TGTGCCAACCGACAGGGCGGGGGTGAAGCTTTCTTT
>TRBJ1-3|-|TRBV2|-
CASTLAHSGNTIYF
TGTGCCAGCACCCTAGCTCATTCTGGAAACACCATATATTTT
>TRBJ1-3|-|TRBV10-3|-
CATAQGNTIYF
TGTGCCACCGCACAGGGAAACACCATATATTTT
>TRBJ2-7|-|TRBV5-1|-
CASSLGARDGSYEQYF
TGCGCCAGCAGCTTGGGTGCCCGGGACGGATCCTACGAGCAGTACTTC
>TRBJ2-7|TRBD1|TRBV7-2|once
CASSFQGAIEQYF
TGTGCCAGCAGCTTTCAGGGGGCGATCGAGCAGTACTTC
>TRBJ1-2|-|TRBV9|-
CASSTPRDLGYTF
TGTGCCAGCAGCACCCCCCGGGATCTAGGCTACACCTTC
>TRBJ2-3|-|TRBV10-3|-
CAISVSGSTDTQYF
TGTGCCATCAGTGTTAGCGGTAGCACAGATACGCAGTATTTT
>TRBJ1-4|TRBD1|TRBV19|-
CASSSPGTEDEKLFF
TGTGCCAGTAGTAGCCCCGGGACAGAGGATGAAAAACTGTTTTTT
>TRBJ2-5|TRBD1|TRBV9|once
CASSVGDRLTETQYF
TGTGCCAGCAGCGTAGGGGACAGGTTAACAGAGACCCAGTACTTC
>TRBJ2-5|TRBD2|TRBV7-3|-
CASSLGGGAEKTQYF
TGTGCCAGCAGCTTAGGCGGGGGGGCTGAAAAGACCCAGTACTTC
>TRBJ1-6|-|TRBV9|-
CASSVGQRDSPLHF
TGTGCCAGCAGCGTCGGACAGAGGGATTCACCCCTCCACTTT
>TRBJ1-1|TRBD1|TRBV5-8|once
CASSWEGGQGTYTEAFF
TGTGCCAGCAGCTGGGAAGGGGGACAGGGGACCTACACTGAAGCTTTCTTT
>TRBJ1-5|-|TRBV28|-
CASTEERHQHF
TGTGCCAGCACCGAGGAACGCCATCAGCATTTT
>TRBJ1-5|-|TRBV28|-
CASRRFLVEQPQHF
TGTGCCAGCAGACGTTTCCTGGTTGAACAGCCCCAGCATTTT
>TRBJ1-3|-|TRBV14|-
CASSPLGPGNTIYF
TGTGCCAGCAGCCCCCTGGGTCCTGGAAACACCATATATTTT
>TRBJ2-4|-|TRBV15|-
CATSRDFGQGVSIQYF
TGTGCCACCAGCAGAGATTTCGGGCAGGGAGTAAGCATTCAGTACTTC
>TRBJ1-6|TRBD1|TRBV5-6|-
CASSWGQGAVGPLHF
TGTGCCAGCAGCTGGGGACAGGGGGCTGTAGGACCCCTCCACTTT
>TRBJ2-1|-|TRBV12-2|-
CASRQAGGDYNEQFF
TGTGCAAGTCGACAGGCGGGGGGCGATTACAATGAGCAGTTCTTC
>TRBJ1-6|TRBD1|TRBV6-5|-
CASSPGQAISPLHF
TGTGCCAGCAGCCCGGGACAGGCGATTTCACCCCTCCACTTT
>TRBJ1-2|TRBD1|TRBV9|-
CASSAGTGYGYTF
TGTGCCAGCAGCGCCGGGACAGGTTATGGCTACACCTTC
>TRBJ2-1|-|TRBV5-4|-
CASSLSSQRSYNEQFF
TGTGCCAGCAGCTTATCTAGCCAGAGATCCTACAATGAGCAGTTCTTC
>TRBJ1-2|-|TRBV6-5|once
CASRYPGFYGYTF
TGTGCCAGCAGGTACCCAGGTTTCTATGGCTACACCTTC